This T cell receptor (beta chain) was sequenced during a study of cytomegalovirus exposure and HLA in healthy donors. This clone has more than one count but fewer than ten. What it recognizes is unknown. Primers included in the PCR were 60 Vbeta and 13 Jbeta primers. Produced via immunoSEQ multiplex PCR; TCRdb's table is partial and in-frame only. The profile shows about 150,000 clones, about 68% of them singletons. CDR1 MGHRA and CDR2 YSYEKL come from the germline V gene. The CDR3 is 15 amino acids. J lost 7 bases, V lost 3 bases, and 8 bases had no gene match. Study-level results: An apparent linkage of common viral pathogens to several of the most significant clusters emerged in a later analysis. By a later analysis, the bulk of CMV-associated TCR beta chains appeared HLA-restricted. Rare TCR sequences predominated, though certain public TCRs were found in many donors. In vitro work confirmed that a few CMV-associated chains recognize CMV antigens.

Input material: PBMCs. This rearrangement joins TRBV4-1 to TRBJ1-2; 10 bases map to TRBD1. The receptor was isolated from a man aged 18-30 years in good health and CMV-seronegative. CDR3 in amino acids: CASSQEGDRGLGYTF. The CDR3 DNA is TGCGCCAGCAGCCAGGAAGGGGACAGGGGTCTTGGCTACACCTTC.